Listed here are 21 T cell receptor beta chains from one sample, sequenced in a study of blood T cell repertoires in COVID-19. Libraries were prepared by immunoSEQ multiplex PCR; TCRdb keeps only in-frame clonotypes and omits some of them. The sample contains 50,000 to 70,000 clones, about 80% of which appear only once. Sequenced: peripheral blood. The source of these receptors is a man older than 75 with COVID-19, enrolled during active disease.

This clone appeared a single time. The DNA for the CDR3 is TGTGCCAGCAGTGCAACAGGGATGGGGGGCTACACCTTC. This translates into CASSATGMGGYTF. V usage is TRBV25-1 and J usage is TRBJ1-2; possibly TRBD1 for D (6 bases). V lost 4 bases and J lost 8, with 14 bases in between. CDR1 is MGHDK, CDR2 SYGVNS, per germline. The CDR3 length is 13 residues.

This chain uses TRBV28 with TRBJ2-7; TRBD1 aligns across 7 bases. The length of the CDR3 is 10 residues. Germline-derived CDR1 and CDR2 are MDHEN and SYDVKM. The CDR3 nucleotides are TGTGCCAGCAGTTTTGGGACAGCATCGGTC. Its translation is CASSFGTASV.

The chain recombines TRBV7-8 with TRBJ2-7, with 7 bases identical to TRBD2. CDR1 and CDR2 (germline): SGHVS, FQNEAQ. V trimming: 0 bases; J trimming: 2 bases; junction bases outside the gene matches: 7. CDR3 length: 16 amino acids. The CDR3 spells CASSLASGANPYEQYV. In DNA, the CDR3 is TGTGCCAGCAGCTTAGCAAGCGGGGCCAACCCCTACGAGCAGTACGTC.

This clone was seen more than once but under ten times. V is TRBV3-1 (or the pseudogene TRBV3-2) and J is TRBJ1-6; D is uncertain. Trimming removed 6 bases from V and 10 bases from J, with 16 bases in between. Germline CDR1 LGHDT, CDR2 YNNKEL (reference sequence). The CDR3 is made up of 14 amino acids. CDR3 in DNA: TGTGCCAGCAGGCTAGGGAGGGAGCGGTCACCCCTCCACTTT. It translates to CASRLGRERSPLHF.

Here the CDR3 DNA reads TGTGCCAGCAGCCCCTACCGACAGATTGAAGCTTTCTTT. Translated: CASSPYRQIEAFF. V and J are TRBV11-2 and TRBJ1-1; TRBD1 is a possible D gene (5 bases). The CDR3 consists of 13 residues. CDR1 and CDR2 (germline): SGHAT, FQNNGV. V lost 5 bases to trimming and J lost 7 bases, with 14 bases between them. Combining the CDR3 with reference TRBV11-2 and TRBJ1-1 gives the whole variable domain EAGVAQSPRYKIIEKRQSVAFWCNPISGHATLYWYQQILGQGPKLLIQFQNNGVVDDSQLPKDRFSAERLKGVDSTLKIQPAKLEDSAVYLCASSPYRQIEAFFGQGTRLTVV.

V usage is TRBV7-9 and J usage is TRBJ1-1, with a tentative D call TRBD1 (6 bases). V was cut by 5 bases and J by 11 bases, with 15 bases left in between. The CDR3 runs 12 residues. Looked up from germline, CDR1 is SEHNR and CDR2 is FQNEAQ (reference sequence). CDR3 DNA sequence: TGTGCCAGCAGCCTCGACAGGTTTGAGGCTTTCTTT. Translation gives CASSLDRFEAFF.

The sample holds one count of this clone. J is TRBJ2-1 and V is TRBV7-3, with a weak D call TRBD2 (6 bases). The CDR3 runs 13 residues. From germline, CDR1 is SGHTA and CDR2 FQGTGA. V lost 0 bases to trimming and J lost 10 bases, with 10 bases between them. The CDR3 here is CASSLTGLREQFF. The CDR3 DNA reads TGTGCCAGCAGCTTAACGGGACTCCGGGAGCAGTTCTTC. Combining the CDR3 with reference TRBV7-3 and TRBJ2-1 gives the whole variable domain GAGVSQTPSNKVTEKGKYVELRCDPISGHTALYWYRQSLGQGPEFLIYFQGTGAADDSGLPNDRFFAVRPEGSVSTLKIQRTERGDSAVYLCASSLTGLREQFFGPGTRLTVL.

The V and J genes are TRBV3-1 (or the pseudogene TRBV3-2) and TRBJ2-1; 7 positions agree with TRBD2. From germline, CDR1 is LGHDT and CDR2 YNNKEL (reference sequence). After removal of 0 bases from V and 5 bases from J, the junction contained 7 bases not matched to a gene. This CDR3 region has 16 residues. CDR3 nucleotides: TGTGCCAGCAGCCAAGAGGGGGTTAGCGGGCACAATGAGCAGTTCTTC. This encodes CASSQEGVSGHNEQFF.

V gene TRBV9 combines with J gene TRBJ2-5; 7 bases fit TRBD1. With 4 bases clipped from V and 2 bases from J, the junction kept 11 bases outside the gene matches. The CDR3 consists of 16 residues. In germline, CDR1 is SGDLS, CDR2 YYNGEE. The CDR3 DNA reads as TGTGCCAGCAGCCGAATTCCGGGACAGACGCAAGAGACCCAGTACTTC. Its translation is CASSRIPGQTQETQYF.

This clone was observed once. This chain uses TRBV5-1 with TRBJ2-6; D is possibly TRBD2 (6 bases). This CDR3 contains 16 residues. V lost 3 bases and J 0 bases, leaving 10 bases between the germline ends. Germline V gene data show CDR1 as SGHRS and CDR2 as YFSETQ. This CDR3 is CASSWGLNSGANVLTF. The CDR3 region has the DNA TGCGCCAGCAGCTGGGGACTGAACTCTGGGGCCAACGTCCTGACTTTC.

This rearrangement joins TRBV27 to TRBJ2-1, with no clear D. Trimming took 2 bases from V and 6 from J, leaving 5 bases between them. CDR3 length: 12 residues. From germline, CDR1 is MNHEY and CDR2 SMNVEV (reference sequence). This CDR3 is CASSLGSNEQFF. CDR3 in DNA: TGTGCCAGCAGTTTAGGTAGCAATGAGCAGTTCTTC.

The CDR3 spells CASSLERGSEAFF. The CDR3 bases are TGTGCCAGCAGCTTAGAAAGGGGGTCTGAAGCTTTCTTT. The genes are TRBV7-2 and TRBJ1-1, with D tentatively TRBD1 (6 bases). Trimming took off 1 base at V and 6 bases at J, with 9 bases between the two ends. Germline V lookup: CDR1 SGHTA, CDR2 FQGNSA. The CDR3 extends over 13 amino acids.

This chain links TRBV5-1 with TRBJ2-5, with TRBD2 matching over 13 bases. This CDR3 is 17 amino acids long. Germline-derived CDR1 and CDR2 are SGHRS and YFSETQ. V gave up 0 bases and J gave up 0 bases; unmatched junction bases: 2. The CDR3 DNA reads as TGCGCCAGCAGCTTGGGACTAGCGGGGGGCAACCAAGAGACCCAGTACTTC. Its protein product is CASSLGLAGGNQETQYF.

The rearrangement joins TRBV4-3 to TRBJ1-1; tentative D call: TRBD1 (5 bases). Germline V lookup: CDR1 LGHNA, CDR2 YSLEER. The ends were cut back, 3 bases at V and 2 bases at J, with 13 bases in the middle. The CDR3 length is 15 residues. The CDR3 DNA sequence: TGCGCCAGCAGCCAGGGGGGGAAGGGAAACACTGAAGCTTTCTTT. Translating it yields CASSQGGKGNTEAFF.

The chain employs TRBV5-8 and TRBJ1-3; D is ambiguous. From germline, CDR1 is SGHTS and CDR2 YDEGEE. CDR3 length: 16 residues. Trimming removed 0 bases from V and 3 bases from J, with 13 bases in between. CDR3 in DNA: TGTGCCAGCAGCTTGGGTAATGTGGCAGGTGGAAACACCATATATTTT. This sequence encodes CASSLGNVAGGNTIYF.

This clone was counted a single time. The rearrangement joins TRBV20-1 to TRBJ1-5, with TRBD1 matching over 12 bases. CDR1 and CDR2 from the germline V gene are DFQATT and SNEGSKA (reference sequence). There are 17 residues in the CDR3. V was pared by 3 bases and J by 6 bases, with 12 bases of the junction left unmatched. The CDR3, as DNA: TGCAGTGCTAGTGCCCCGGGGACAGGGGGCCGCGGTCAGCCCCAGCATTTT. This encodes CSASAPGTGGRGQPQHF.

Only one count was recorded for this clone. This chain connects TRBV7-2 to TRBJ1-5; possibly TRBD1 for D (6 bases). CDR1 is SGHTA, CDR2 FQGNSA, per germline. The length of the CDR3 is 15 residues. Trimming removed 1 base at V and 4 bases at J, with 11 bases between. This CDR3 reads CASSLEGVLNQPQHF. In DNA, the CDR3 is TGTGCCAGCAGCTTAGAGGGGGTACTGAATCAGCCCCAGCATTTT.

The V gene is TRBV6-5, the J gene TRBJ2-1; D gene ambiguous. There are 15 residues in the CDR3. V lost 4 bases to trimming and J lost 2 bases, with 12 bases between them. Germline values: CDR1 MNHEY, CDR2 SVGAGI. CDR3 DNA sequence: TGTGCCAGCAGTTCCCTAGGAACGACCTACAATGAGCAGTTCTTC. It is translated as CASSSLGTTYNEQFF.

Only one count was recorded for this clone. V usage is TRBV25-1 and J usage is TRBJ1-5, with 12 bases lining up with TRBD1. The V gene end was trimmed by 9 bases and the J gene end by 7 bases; junction bases not matched to a gene: 4. Looked up from germline, CDR1 is MGHDK and CDR2 is SYGVNS. The CDR3 totals 13 residues. This CDR3 reads CASGTGGAQPQHF. For the CDR3, the DNA is TGTGCCAGTGGGACAGGGGGCGCCCAGCCCCAGCATTTT.

This clone was observed a handful of times. V and J are TRBV4-3 and TRBJ1-1; perhaps TRBD1 as D (5 bases). This CDR3 has 13 amino acids. The V end was cut by 4 bases, the J end by 7 bases, with 13 bases between. Germline V gene data show CDR1 as LGHNA and CDR2 as YSLEER. The CDR3 sequence: CASSLKQGVEAFF. The DNA of the CDR3 is TGCGCCAGCAGCCTGAAGCAGGGTGTTGAAGCTTTCTTT.

The chain couples TRBV5-1 to TRBJ1-2, with D tentatively TRBD1 (6 bases). The CDR3 contains 15 residues. Trimming removed 2 bases from V and 4 bases from J, with 15 bases in between. From germline, CDR1 is SGHRS and CDR2 YFSETQ. Here the CDR3 DNA reads TGCGCCAGCAGCTTTATTGCGGACAGCTTCTATGGCTACACCTTC. It specifies CASSFIADSFYGYTF.